This record concerns one TCR beta chain sequence. Its specificity is unknown. Trimming took 6 bases from V and 2 from J; bases not matched to a gene: 12. CDR3 size: 16 residues. Germline V gene sequence: CDR1 LNHDA, CDR2 SQIVND (reference sequence). The sample comes from a study of beta chain features in type 1 diabetes. Study-level findings and limits: Shortening of TCRB CDR3s, moderate but significant, appeared in all four CD4+ subsets of Type 1 diabetes patients.

Of the isolated RNA, all was reverse transcribed, and so the sequenced material was expressed TCRB transcripts. Some clones are missing from TCRdb's copy, which holds only in-frame ones; the method was immunoSEQ multiplex PCR. This table holds a few hundred thousand clones, around 10% found once. This clonotype was sampled from a young man with type 1 diabetes. Sequences were obtained from central memory CD4+ T cells from blood. The rearrangement uses TRBV19 and TRBJ2-7, with 8 bases identical to TRBD2. CDR3 in DNA: TGTGCCAGTAGCCCCACGGCTGGCGGGGGGACCTACGAGCAGTACTTC. This sequence encodes CASSPTAGGGTYEQYF.